This record concerns one TCR beta chain sequence. Its specificity is unknown. The entry originates in a study of cytotoxic CD8 clonotypes in ibrutinib-treated CLL. Study in general: Researchers reported approximately twelve relapsed/refractory and roughly 15 treatment-naive patients, 17 to 18 of them IGHV unmutated. Samples had a mean of around 230,000 productive templates and about 93,000 productive rearrangements. Study-level findings and limits: Public clonotypes, found uncommonly, either contracted or stayed stable on treatment.

The germline V and J ends were trimmed by 3 bases and 7 bases, with 9 bases remaining between them. The CDR3 runs to 12 residues. CDR1 is SNHLY and CDR2 is FYNNEI in the germline V gene. Depth targeted 1 in 200,000 to 1 in 1 million T cells, averaging 10x coverage per clonotype. Assay: immunoSEQ multiplex PCR; the TCRdb copy retains only in-frame clones and omits some. The sample holds around 250,000 clones, 70% seen once. The gene calls are TRBV2 and TRBJ1-1; the D gene is possibly TRBD1 (5 bases). This TCR was sampled from a human donor with chronic lymphocytic leukemia. Here the sequenced sample was PBMCs, taken after 24 months of ibrutinib treatment. CDR3 amino acids: CASSEGVGEAFF. DNA for the CDR3: TGTGCCAGCAGTGAGGGGGTGGGTGAAGCTTTCTTT.